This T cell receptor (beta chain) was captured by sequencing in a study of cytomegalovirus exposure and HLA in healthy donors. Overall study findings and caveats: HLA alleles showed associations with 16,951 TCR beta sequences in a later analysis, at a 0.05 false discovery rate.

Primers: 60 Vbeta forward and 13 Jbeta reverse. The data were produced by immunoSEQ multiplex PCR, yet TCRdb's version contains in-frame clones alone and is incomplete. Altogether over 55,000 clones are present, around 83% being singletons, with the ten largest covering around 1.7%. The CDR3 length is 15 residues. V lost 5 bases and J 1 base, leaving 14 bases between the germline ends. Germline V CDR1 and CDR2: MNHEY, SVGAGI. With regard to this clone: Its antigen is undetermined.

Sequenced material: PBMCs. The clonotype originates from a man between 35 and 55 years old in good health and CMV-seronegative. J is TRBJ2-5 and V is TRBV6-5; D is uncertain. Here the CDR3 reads CASSTLGQTQETQYF. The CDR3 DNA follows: TGTGCCAGCAGTACCCTTGGGCAAACCCAAGAGACCCAGTACTTC.